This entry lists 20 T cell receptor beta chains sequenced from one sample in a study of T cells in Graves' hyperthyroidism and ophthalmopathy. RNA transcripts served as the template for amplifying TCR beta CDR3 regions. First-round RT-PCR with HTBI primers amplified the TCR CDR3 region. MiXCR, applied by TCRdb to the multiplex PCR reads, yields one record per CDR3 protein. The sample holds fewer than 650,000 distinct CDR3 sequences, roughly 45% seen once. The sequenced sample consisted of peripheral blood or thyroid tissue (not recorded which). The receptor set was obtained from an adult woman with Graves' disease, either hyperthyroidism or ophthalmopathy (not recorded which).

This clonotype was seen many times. For the CDR3, the DNA is TGTGCCAGCGGGTGGGGGAGATCGGAGACCCAGTACTTC. Translation: CASGWGRSETQYF. The chain couples TRBV6-2 or TRBV6-3 to TRBJ2-5, with D perhaps TRBD1 or TRBD2 (5 bases each). The CDR3 sequence is 13 residues long. The V gene's germline CDR1 is MNHEY and CDR2 SVGEGT. The V end lost 8 bases, the J end lost 5 bases, and 15 bases lay between the germline ends.

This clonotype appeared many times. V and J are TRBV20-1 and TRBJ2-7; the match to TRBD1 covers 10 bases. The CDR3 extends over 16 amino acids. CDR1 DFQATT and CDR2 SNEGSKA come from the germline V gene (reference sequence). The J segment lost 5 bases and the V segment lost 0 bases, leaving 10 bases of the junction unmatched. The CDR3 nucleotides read TGCAGTGCTAGAGACAGGACTGGGACAGGGGCACACGAGCAGTACTTC. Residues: CSARDRTGTGAHEQYF.

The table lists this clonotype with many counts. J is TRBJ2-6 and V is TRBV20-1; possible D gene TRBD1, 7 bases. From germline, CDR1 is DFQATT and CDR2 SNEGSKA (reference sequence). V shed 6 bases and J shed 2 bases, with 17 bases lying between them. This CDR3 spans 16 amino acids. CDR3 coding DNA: TGCAGTGCCATTAGACAGGGACTGCCTGGGGCCAACGTCCTGACTTTC. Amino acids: CSAIRQGLPGANVLTF.

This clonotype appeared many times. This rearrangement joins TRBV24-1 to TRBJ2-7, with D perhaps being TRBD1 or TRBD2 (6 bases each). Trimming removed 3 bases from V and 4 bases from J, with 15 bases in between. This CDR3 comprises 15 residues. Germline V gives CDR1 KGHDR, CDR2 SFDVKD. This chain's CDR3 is CATSDRGAGRYEQYF. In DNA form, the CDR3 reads TGTGCCACCAGTGATAGGGGGGCAGGGAGGTACGAGCAGTACTTC.

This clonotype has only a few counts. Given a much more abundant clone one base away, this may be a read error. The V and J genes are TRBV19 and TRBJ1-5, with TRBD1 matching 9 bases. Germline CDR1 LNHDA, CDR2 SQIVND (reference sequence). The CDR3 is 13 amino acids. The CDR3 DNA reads TGTGCCGGTAGTACACTAGGGACAGGGCGCCAGCATTTT. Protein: CAGSTLGTGRQHF. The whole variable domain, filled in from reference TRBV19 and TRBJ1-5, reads DGGITQSPKYLFRKEGQNVTLSCEQNLNHDAMYWYRQDPGQGLRLIYYSQIVNDFQKGDIAEGYSVSREKKESFPLTVTSAQKNPTAFYLCAGSTLGTGRQHFGDGTRLSIL.

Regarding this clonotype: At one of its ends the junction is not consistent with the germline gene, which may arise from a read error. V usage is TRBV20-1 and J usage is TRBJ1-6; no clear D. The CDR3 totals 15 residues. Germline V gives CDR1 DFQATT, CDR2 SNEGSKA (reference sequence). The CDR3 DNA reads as TGCAGTGCAAGAGCGGGTATCACCTATAATTCACCCCTCCACTTT. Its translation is CSARAGITYNSPLHF.

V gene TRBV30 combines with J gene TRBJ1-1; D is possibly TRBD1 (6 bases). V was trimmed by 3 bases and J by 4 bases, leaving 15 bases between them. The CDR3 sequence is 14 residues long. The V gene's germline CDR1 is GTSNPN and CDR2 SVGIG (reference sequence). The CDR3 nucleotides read TGTGCCTGGAGCCTTAGGTCGGGGGCCACTGAAGCTTTCTTT. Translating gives CAWSLRSGATEAFF.

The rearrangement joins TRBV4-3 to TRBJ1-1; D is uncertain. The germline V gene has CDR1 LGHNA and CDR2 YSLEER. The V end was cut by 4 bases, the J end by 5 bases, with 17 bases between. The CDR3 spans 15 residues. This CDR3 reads CASSLVIVLGTEAFF. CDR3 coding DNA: TGCGCCAGCAGCCTAGTAATTGTCCTCGGGACTGAAGCTTTCTTT.

The DNA of the CDR3 is TGTGCCAGCAGCTTACCGACGGTCGGGAACACTGAAAAACTGTTTTTT. As protein: CASSLPTVGNTEKLFF. The chain combines TRBV7-9 with TRBJ1-4; D remains unclear. V lost 2 bases and J 7 bases, leaving 17 bases between the germline ends. The CDR3 runs 16 residues. In germline, CDR1 is SEHNR, CDR2 FQNEAQ (reference sequence).

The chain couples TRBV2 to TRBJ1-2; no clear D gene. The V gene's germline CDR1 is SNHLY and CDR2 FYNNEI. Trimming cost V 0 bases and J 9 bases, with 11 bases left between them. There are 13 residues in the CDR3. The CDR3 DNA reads TGTGCCAGCAGTGAAGCGCGGTGGGGTCGCTACACCTTC. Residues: CASSEARWGRYTF.

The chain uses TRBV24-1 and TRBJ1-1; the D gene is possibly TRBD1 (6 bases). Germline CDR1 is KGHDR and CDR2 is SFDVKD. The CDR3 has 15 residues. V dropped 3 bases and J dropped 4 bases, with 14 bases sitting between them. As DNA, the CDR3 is TGTGCCACCAGTGATCTAAGGGGGAGAGGCACTGAAGCTTTCTTT. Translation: CATSDLRGRGTEAFF.

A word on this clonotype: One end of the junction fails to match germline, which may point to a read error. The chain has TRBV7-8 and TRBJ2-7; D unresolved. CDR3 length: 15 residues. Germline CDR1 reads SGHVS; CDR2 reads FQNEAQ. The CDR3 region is CASSLVPLIAYEQYF. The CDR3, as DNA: TGTGCCAGCAGCTTAGTGCCTCTTATTGCCTACGAGCAGTACTTT. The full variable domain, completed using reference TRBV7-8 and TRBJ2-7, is GAGVSQSPRYKVAKRGQDVALRCDPISGHVSLFWYQQALGQGPEFLTYFQNEAQLDKSGLPSDRFFAERPEGSVSTLKIQRTQQEDSAVYLCASSLVPLIAYEQYFGPGTRLTVT.

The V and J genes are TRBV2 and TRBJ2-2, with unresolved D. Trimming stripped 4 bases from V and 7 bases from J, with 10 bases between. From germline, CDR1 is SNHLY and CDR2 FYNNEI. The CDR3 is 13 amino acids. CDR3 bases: TGTGCCAGCAGTGTTAGGCCGTACGGGGAGCTGTTTTTT. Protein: CASSVRPYGELFF.

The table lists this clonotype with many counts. The DNA for the CDR3 is TGTGCCAGCAGCCTCGACAGGGGACTTATCATGAACACTGAAGCTTTCTTT. Protein sequence: CASSLDRGLIMNTEAFF. The rearrangement uses TRBV7-9 and TRBJ1-1, with 8 bases identical to TRBD1. Germline CDR1 SEHNR, CDR2 FQNEAQ (reference sequence). The CDR3 has 17 residues. V was clipped by 5 bases and J by 0 bases; unmatched bases: 11.

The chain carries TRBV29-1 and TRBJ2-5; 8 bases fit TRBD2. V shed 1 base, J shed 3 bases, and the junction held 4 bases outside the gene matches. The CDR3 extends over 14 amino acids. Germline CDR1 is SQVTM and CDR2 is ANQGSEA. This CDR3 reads CSVEGIAGKETQYF. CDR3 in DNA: TGCAGCGTTGAAGGGATAGCGGGAAAAGAGACCCAGTACTTC. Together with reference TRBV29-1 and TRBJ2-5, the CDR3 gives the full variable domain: SAVISQKPSRDICQRGTSLTIQCQVDSQVTMMFWYRQQPGQSLTLIATANQGSEATYESGFVIDKFPISRPNLTFSTLTVSNMSPEDSSIYLCSVEGIAGKETQYFGPGTRLLVL.

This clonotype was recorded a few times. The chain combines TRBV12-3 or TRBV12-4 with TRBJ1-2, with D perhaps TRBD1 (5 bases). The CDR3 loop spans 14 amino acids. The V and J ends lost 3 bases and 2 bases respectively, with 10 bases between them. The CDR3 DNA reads TGTGCCAGCAGTTTTCAGGGACGCAACTATGGCTACACCTTC. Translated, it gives CASSFQGRNYGYTF.

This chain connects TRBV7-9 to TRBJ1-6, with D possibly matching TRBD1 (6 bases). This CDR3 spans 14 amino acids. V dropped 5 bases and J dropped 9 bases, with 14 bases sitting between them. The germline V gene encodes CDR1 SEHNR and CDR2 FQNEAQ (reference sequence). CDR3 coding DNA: TGTGCCAGCAGCCCCGACAGGTTAAGTTCACCCCTCCACTTT. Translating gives CASSPDRLSSPLHF.

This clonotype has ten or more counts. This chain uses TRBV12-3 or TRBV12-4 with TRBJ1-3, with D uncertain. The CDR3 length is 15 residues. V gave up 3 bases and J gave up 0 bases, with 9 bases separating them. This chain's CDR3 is CASSLYSFSGNTIYF. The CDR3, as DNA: TGTGCCAGCAGTTTGTACAGTTTCTCTGGAAACACCATATATTTT.

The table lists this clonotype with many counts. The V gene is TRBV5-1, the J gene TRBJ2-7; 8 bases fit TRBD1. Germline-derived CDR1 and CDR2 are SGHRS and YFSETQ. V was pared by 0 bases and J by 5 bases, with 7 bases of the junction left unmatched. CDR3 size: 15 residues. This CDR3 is CASSLGGSGGHEQYF. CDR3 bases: TGCGCCAGCAGCTTGGGGGGGTCAGGGGGCCACGAGCAGTACTTC.

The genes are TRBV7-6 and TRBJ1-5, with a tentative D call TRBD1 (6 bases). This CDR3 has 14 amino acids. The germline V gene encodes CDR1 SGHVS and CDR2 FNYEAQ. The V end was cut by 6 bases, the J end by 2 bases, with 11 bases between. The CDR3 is CASRLSGGNQPQHF. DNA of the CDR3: TGTGCCAGCAGACTATCAGGGGGCAATCAGCCCCAGCATTTT.